Sequencing of this T cell receptor beta chain was carried out in a study of T cells after yellow fever vaccination. Study-wide context: Fractions with few cells were prepared using SMART-Seq v4 Ultra Low Input.

TCRdb ran MiXCR on the 5' RACE reads and lists one entry per CDR3 protein. The table includes a few hundred thousand distinct CDR3 sequences, around a sixth detected once. The CDR3 totals 12 residues. The V end lost 1 base, the J end lost 9 bases, and 8 bases lay between the germline ends. Germline CDR1 is ENHRY and CDR2 is SYGVKD. Specimen: PBMCs, collected 5 days after the first yellow fever vaccination. The chain uses TRBV10-3 and TRBJ2-3; D uncertain. The clonotype originates from a man aged 18-30 years who received the YFV17D yellow fever vaccine. CDR3 loop: CAISEYSRTQYF. CDR3 nucleotide sequence: TGTGCCATCAGTGAGTACAGCCGGACGCAGTATTTT.